The 13 T cell receptor beta chains presented below share a single source sample, sequenced in a study of cytomegalovirus exposure and HLA in healthy donors. Method: immunoSEQ multiplex PCR; TCRdb's copy keeps in-frame clones and lacks some. The sample records approximately 160,000 clones, roughly 90% being singletons. Source material: PBMCs. Source of these receptors: a man aged 18-30 years in good health and CMV-seropositive.

The chain combines TRBV30 with TRBJ2-1; 12 positions agree with TRBD1. The V and J ends lost 3 bases and 9 bases, in that order; junction bases with no gene match: 6. CDR3 length: 14 amino acids. In germline, CDR1 is GTSNPN, CDR2 SVGIG (reference sequence). CDR3 nucleotide sequence: TGTGCCTGGAGAAAGGGACAGGGGGCACGTGAGCAGTTCTTC. It codes for CAWRKGQGAREQFF.

The chain uses TRBV28 and TRBJ2-7, with D unclear. CDR3 size: 17 residues. Trimming removed 2 bases from V and 0 bases from J, with 17 bases in between. Germline values: CDR1 MDHEN, CDR2 SYDVKM. The CDR3 DNA sequence: TGTGCCAGCAGTTTAGCCAGAGTAGCTGCAAGCTCCTACGAGCAGTACTTC. Residues: CASSLARVAASSYEQYF.

The chain uses TRBV10-1 and TRBJ2-1; 15 bases are shared with TRBD2. V lost 0 bases and J lost 1; bases outside the gene matches: 4. The CDR3 sequence is 19 residues long. The germline gives CDR1 WNHNN, CDR2 SYGVQD (reference sequence). CDR3 coding DNA: TGCGCCAGCAGTGAGTCTGGACTAGCGGGAGGGCCTTCCTACAATGAGCAGTTCTTC. Translation: CASSESGLAGGPSYNEQFF.

This chain connects TRBV19 to TRBJ2-1; 11 bases are a match to TRBD2. Germline CDR1 reads LNHDA; CDR2 reads SQIVND (reference sequence). After removal of 4 bases from V and 4 bases from J, the junction contained 3 bases not matched to a gene. The CDR3 consists of 15 residues. The CDR3 region is CASSNVAGGYNEQFF. The CDR3, as DNA: TGTGCCAGTAGTAATGTAGCGGGAGGGTACAATGAGCAGTTCTTC.

DNA for the CDR3: TGTGCCAGCAGCTTAAATCCAGCCCCCCCCAGGGTTCCAGATACGCAGTATTTT. It translates to CASSLNPAPPRVPDTQYF. This rearrangement joins TRBV7-3 to TRBJ2-3; tentative D call: TRBD1 (5 bases). CDR3 length: 18 amino acids. The V and J ends lost 1 base and 4 bases respectively, with 21 bases between them. CDR1 is SGHTA and CDR2 is FQGTGA in the germline V gene.

The chain carries TRBV5-5 and TRBJ2-3, with 10 bases lining up with TRBD2. V trimming: 0 bases; J trimming: 6 bases; junction bases outside the gene matches: 13. Germline CDR1 SGHKS, CDR2 YYEKEE (reference sequence). The CDR3 is 18 residues long. The CDR3 spells CASSLAKLAGAMVDTQYF. The CDR3 region has the DNA TGTGCCAGCAGCTTGGCTAAGCTAGCGGGAGCCATGGTGGATACGCAGTATTTT.

This clone has just a few counts. The chain employs TRBV2 and TRBJ2-7; D remains ambiguous. The CDR3 has 12 amino acids. Germline-derived CDR1 and CDR2 are SNHLY and FYNNEI. The V and J ends lost 2 bases and 6 bases respectively, with 8 bases between them. CDR3 protein: CASSEIEAEQYF. DNA for the CDR3: TGTGCCAGCAGTGAAATCGAGGCCGAGCAGTACTTC. Filled out from reference TRBV2 and TRBJ2-7, the complete variable domain reads EPEVTQTPSHQVTQMGQEVILRCVPISNHLYFYWYRQILGQKVEFLVSFYNNEISEKSEIFDDQFSVERPDGSNFTLKIRSTKLEDSAMYFCASSEIEAEQYFGPGTRLTVT.

V usage is TRBV5-1 and J usage is TRBJ2-1; 8 nucleotides match TRBD1. V was clipped by 0 bases and J by 3 bases; unmatched bases: 2. This CDR3 is built from 15 residues. The germline V gene has CDR1 SGHRS and CDR2 YFSETQ. CDR3 region: CASSLEQGGYNEQFF. The CDR3 DNA reads TGCGCCAGCAGCTTGGAACAGGGGGGCTACAATGAGCAGTTCTTC.

The chain recombines TRBV14 with TRBJ2-1; D perhaps matches TRBD1 (6 bases). The CDR3 runs to 13 residues. Germline V lookup: CDR1 SGHDN, CDR2 FVKESK. Trimming stripped 0 bases from V and 12 bases from J, with 12 bases between. The CDR3 coding sequence is TGTGCCAGCAGCCAAGATAGGGGGTGGGGGCAGTTCTTC. This sequence encodes CASSQDRGWGQFF.

V gene TRBV6-5 combines with J gene TRBJ1-1; no clear D gene. The CDR3 is 16 amino acids. Germline V gene lookup returns CDR1 MNHEY and CDR2 SVGAGI. The V end was cut by 2 bases, the J end by 0 bases, with 13 bases between. CDR3: CASSYLSPVMNTEAFF. CDR3 coding DNA: TGTGCCAGCAGTTACCTGTCTCCAGTCATGAACACTGAAGCTTTCTTT.

There are a few counts of this clone. V is TRBV5-1 and J is TRBJ2-1, with TRBD2 matching 7 bases. From germline, CDR1 is SGHRS and CDR2 YFSETQ. Germline trimming cut 2 bases from V and 8 bases from J; bases unmatched to any gene: 7. This CDR3 comprises 14 residues. CDR3 residues: CASSFGGSGHEQFF. CDR3 in DNA: TGCGCCAGCAGCTTTGGCGGGAGTGGGCATGAGCAGTTCTTC.

The chain employs TRBV2 and TRBJ2-7; D is possibly TRBD1 (5 bases). CDR3 length: 13 amino acids. The germline V and J ends were trimmed by 7 bases and 2 bases, with 12 bases remaining between them. CDR1 is SNHLY, CDR2 FYNNEI, per germline. The CDR3 protein is CASTVTATYEQYF. As DNA, the CDR3 is TGTGCCAGCACCGTGACAGCAACCTACGAGCAGTACTTC.

This chain joins TRBV4-2 and TRBJ1-2; no definite D call. Trimming removed 1 base at V and 0 bases at J, with 12 bases between. The CDR3 is 16 residues long. Looked up from germline, CDR1 is LGHNA and CDR2 is YNFKEQ. CDR3 in amino acids: CASSQGSSAANYGYTF. In DNA, the CDR3 is TGTGCCAGCAGCCAAGGCAGTAGCGCAGCTAACTATGGCTACACCTTC.